These 12 T cell receptor beta chains were all obtained from the same sample, sequenced in a study of blood T cell repertoires in COVID-19. Data came from immunoSEQ multiplex PCR; TCRdb stores just in-frame clones and leaves some out. The sample carries roughly 100,000 clones, about 80% recorded once. The sequencing input was peripheral blood. Receptors were obtained from a woman in her sixties or seventies with acute or convalescent COVID-19.

This clone appeared once. V usage is TRBV18 and J usage is TRBJ1-1, with TRBD1 matching over 8 bases. Germline V CDR1 and CDR2: KGHSH, LQKENI. Trimming removed 2 bases from V and 0 bases from J; junction bases left unmatched: 8. CDR3 size: 17 residues. The CDR3 region is CASSPVSGGGLNTEAFF. CDR3 nucleotide sequence: TGTGCCAGCTCACCAGTGTCAGGGGGCGGGTTGAACACTGAAGCTTTCTTT. Based on the CDR3 plus reference TRBV18 and TRBJ1-1, the full variable domain is NAGVMQNPRHLVRRRGQEARLRCSPMKGHSHVYWYRQLPEEGLKFMVYLQKENIIDESGMPKERFSAEFPKEGPSILRIQQVVRGDSAAYFCASSPVSGGGLNTEAFFGQGTRLTVV.

The J gene is TRBJ1-3, the V gene TRBV25-1; 7 bases agree with TRBD1. V lost 4 bases to trimming and J lost 3 bases; unmatched junction nucleotides: 6. The CDR3 length is 15 residues. Germline V gene sequence: CDR1 MGHDK, CDR2 SYGVNS. In nucleotides, the CDR3 is TGTGCCAGCAGTGCGTCGACAGGGAGTGGAAACACCATATATTTT. This encodes CASSASTGSGNTIYF.

The chain joins TRBV7-9 to TRBJ2-4, with D possibly matching TRBD2 (6 bases). This CDR3 spans 13 amino acids. CDR1 and CDR2 from the germline V gene are SEHNR and FQNEAQ (reference sequence). V lost 1 base and J 9 bases, leaving 10 bases between the germline ends. CDR3 region: CASSLGREAIQYF. The CDR3 DNA follows: TGTGCCAGCAGCTTAGGAAGGGAGGCCATTCAGTACTTC. Filled out from reference TRBV7-9 and TRBJ2-4, the complete variable domain reads DTGVSQNPRHKITKRGQNVTFRCDPISEHNRLYWYRQTLGQGPEFLTYFQNEAQLEKSRLLSDRFSAERPKGSFSTLEIQRTEQGDSAMYLCASSLGREAIQYFGAGTRLSVL.

Here the CDR3 DNA reads TGTGCCAGTAGTATTGGGACAGGGCGTCTAGACAATCAGCCCCAGCATTTT. Translation: CASSIGTGRLDNQPQHF. The V call is TRBV19, the J call TRBJ1-5; 9 nucleotides agree with TRBD1. CDR3 size: 17 residues. V was pared by 3 bases and J by 3 bases, with 9 bases of the junction left unmatched. Germline-derived CDR1 and CDR2 are LNHDA and SQIVND (reference sequence).

This clone was observed a few times. This chain connects TRBV7-2 to TRBJ2-1, with 8 bases that match TRBD1. The germline CDR1 and CDR2 sequences are SGHTA and FQGNSA. Trimming at V came to 1 base and at J to 6 bases, leaving 5 bases not matched to a gene. The CDR3 is 15 residues long. Here the CDR3 reads CASSLGWTGINEQFF. CDR3 sequence (DNA): TGTGCCAGCAGCTTAGGGTGGACAGGGATCAATGAGCAGTTCTTC.

The CDR3 reads CASSEALREQPQHF. The CDR3 DNA is TGTGCCAGCAGTGAAGCTCTGAGGGAGCAGCCCCAGCATTTT. V is TRBV2 and J is TRBJ1-5, with unresolved D. V lost 0 bases, J lost 7 bases, and 10 bases lay in between. Germline loops: CDR1 SNHLY, CDR2 FYNNEI. CDR3 length: 14 amino acids.

This clone has more than one count but fewer than ten. The CDR3 reads CAWSRGDRAYGYTF. CDR3 DNA: TGTGCCTGGAGTCGCGGGGACAGGGCCTATGGCTACACCTTC. The chain uses TRBV30 and TRBJ1-2, with 9 bases fitting TRBD1. Trimming took 2 bases from V and 4 from J; bases not matched to a gene: 5. The CDR3 loop spans 14 amino acids. The germline V gene has CDR1 GTSNPN and CDR2 SVGIG (reference sequence).

V and J are TRBV7-9 and TRBJ2-1, with 11 positions matching TRBD2. The V gene end was trimmed by 6 bases and the J gene end by 5 bases; junction bases not matched to a gene: 3. The CDR3 spans 14 residues. Germline CDR1 is SEHNR and CDR2 is FQNEAQ (reference sequence). The CDR3 DNA reads as TGTGCCAGCAGAACTAGCGGGAGTAACAATGAGCAGTTCTTC. Translation: CASRTSGSNNEQFF.

The chain employs TRBV19 and TRBJ1-2, with 7 bases lining up with TRBD1. The CDR3 has 18 amino acids. Germline values: CDR1 LNHDA, CDR2 SQIVND (reference sequence). The V and J ends lost 2 bases and 0 bases, in that order; junction bases with no gene match: 12. The CDR3 spells CASSITTGTDTANYGYTF. Written as DNA, the CDR3 is TGTGCCAGTAGTATAACCACCGGGACAGACACTGCTAACTATGGCTACACCTTC.

The count of this clone is one. This rearrangement joins TRBV18 to TRBJ1-1; TRBD1 aligns across 8 bases. The V and J ends lost 6 bases and 4 bases, in that order; junction bases with no gene match: 7. This CDR3 spans 14 amino acids. Germline V gene lookup returns CDR1 KGHSH and CDR2 LQKENI. Here the CDR3 DNA reads TGTGCCAGCTCGTGGACAGGGACGACCACTGAAGCTTTCTTT. The encoded protein is CASSWTGTTTEAFF. Full variable domain (rest looked up from reference TRBV18 and TRBJ1-1): NAGVMQNPRHLVRRRGQEARLRCSPMKGHSHVYWYRQLPEEGLKFMVYLQKENIIDESGMPKERFSAEFPKEGPSILRIQQVVRGDSAAYFCASSWTGTTTEAFFGQGTRLTVV.

This clone was seen only once. The V gene is TRBV29-1, the J gene TRBJ1-1, with 9 bases lining up with TRBD1. The germline V gene has CDR1 SQVTM and CDR2 ANQGSEA. This CDR3 has 13 amino acids. Trimming cost V 7 bases and J 5 bases; bases outside gene matches: 8. CDR3 in amino acids: CSAETGGRTEAFF. DNA of the CDR3: TGCAGCGCCGAGACAGGGGGTAGGACTGAAGCTTTCTTT.

The chain links TRBV15 to TRBJ1-5, with D possibly being TRBD1 (6 bases). Germline CDR1 and CDR2: LNHNV and YYDKDF (reference sequence). V shed 6 bases and J shed 4 bases, with 13 bases lying between them. This CDR3 region has 14 residues. The CDR3 sequence is CATRDSGTNQPQHF. CDR3 coding DNA: TGTGCCACCAGAGACTCCGGGACAAATCAGCCCCAGCATTTT.